This T cell receptor (beta chain) was identified in a study of cytomegalovirus exposure and HLA in healthy donors. The germline V gene has CDR1 KGHSH and CDR2 LQKENI. Trimming took 3 bases from V and 2 from J; bases not matched to a gene: 2. The CDR3 extends over 15 amino acids. PCR was performed using 60 Vbeta and 13 Jbeta primers. Measured with immunoSEQ multiplex PCR; TCRdb has only the in-frame clones, and not every one. The sample includes about 160,000 clones, 85% of them seen just once. The clonotype comes from a man aged 18-30 years in good health and CMV-seropositive. V gene TRBV18 combines with J gene TRBJ2-5, with 11 bases lining up with TRBD1. Sequenced material: PBMCs. CDR3: CASSPGTGGQETQYF. Here the CDR3 DNA reads TGTGCCAGCTCACCCGGGACAGGGGGACAAGAGACCCAGTACTTC. The full variable domain, rest sourced from reference TRBV18 and TRBJ2-5, is NAGVMQNPRHLVRRRGQEARLRCSPMKGHSHVYWYRQLPEEGLKFMVYLQKENIIDESGMPKERFSAEFPKEGPSILRIQQVVRGDSAAYFCASSPGTGGQETQYFGPGTRLLVL.